This TCR beta chain is from a study of cytomegalovirus exposure and HLA in healthy donors. V was shortened by 11 bases and J by 7 bases, with 18 bases between the two germline ends. The germline gives CDR1 SNHLY, CDR2 FYNNEI. This CDR3 has 13 residues. TCRdb's table, derived via immunoSEQ multiplex PCR, lists solely in-frame clones and lacks some. The sample carries 95,000 to 150,000 clones, roughly 90% recorded once. The TCR comes from a woman aged 18-30 years in good health and CMV-seronegative. Sequencing used PBMCs. The chain recombines TRBV2 with TRBJ1-5; the D gene is possibly TRBD1 (6 bases). The CDR3 is CAGSREGGQPQHF. The CDR3 DNA is TGTGCCGGCTCGCGTGAAGGGGGACAGCCCCAGCATTTT. Based on the CDR3 plus reference TRBV2 and TRBJ1-5, the full variable domain is EPEVTQTPSHQVTQMGQEVILRCVPISNHLYFYWYRQILGQKVEFLVSFYNNEISEKSEIFDDQFSVERPDGSNFTLKIRSTKLEDSAMYFCAGSREGGQPQHFGDGTRLSIL.